These T cell receptor beta chains were read from a single sample in a study of T cell changes during pregnancy in multiple sclerosis. Profiling relied on immunoSEQ multiplex PCR, and the TCRdb table lists in-frame clones only, not all of them. The sample holds under 55,000 clones; approximately 95% are singletons and the top ten take around 0.3%. Here the sequenced sample was CD4+ T cells from peripheral blood mononuclear cells, taken in the third trimester of pregnancy. The source of these receptors is a female donor with multiple sclerosis, enrolled in a pregnancy study. The CDR3 runs from the conserved cysteine through the conserved F or W. Each record gives: D gene, clone size, V gene, J gene, CDR3 protein, CDR3 DNA. The D gene is left open where the match is weak. Part of the rows lack a size; the others show once, few, many or a class for expanded clones.

TRBD1	NA	TRBV10-3	TRBJ1-1	CATLPGQSWDTEAFF	TGTGCCACCCTCCCGGGACAGTCCTGGGACACTGAAGCTTTCTTT
NA	NA	TRBV9	TRBJ2-1	CASSVEVSPTEQFF	TGTGCCAGCAGCGTAGAGGTTAGCCCGACTGAGCAGTTCTTC
NA	few	TRBV7-9	TRBJ2-2	CASSLVGGRELFF	TGTGCCAGCAGCTTAGTAGGGGGAAGAGAACTGTTTTTT
TRBD1	NA	TRBV5-1	TRBJ2-7	CASSVAAGTGGVFEQYF	TGCGCCAGCAGCGTGGCGGCGGGGACAGGGGGCGTCTTCGAGCAGTACTTC
NA	NA	TRBV5-8	TRBJ2-7	CASSLSQGPYEQYF	TGTGCCAGCAGCCTTAGCCAGGGGCCCTACGAGCAGTACTTC
NA	NA	TRBV5-1	TRBJ2-5	CASSPEGGTQYF	TGCGCCAGCAGCCCCGAAGGAGGGACCCAGTACTTC
TRBD1	NA	TRBV30	TRBJ1-3	CAWKHQGASGNTIYF	TGTGCCTGGAAGCACCAGGGGGCATCTGGAAACACCATATATTTT
NA	NA	TRBV7-2	TRBJ2-7	CASSYHYLSYEQYF	TGTGCCAGCAGCTACCACTATCTGTCCTACGAGCAGTACTTC
NA	NA	TRBV2	TRBJ2-2	CASSRRQTNTGELFF	TGTGCCAGCAGTCGCCGACAGACGAACACCGGGGAGCTGTTTTTT
NA	NA	TRBV6-6	TRBJ2-7	CASSSVVISYEQYF	TGTGCCAGCAGCTCCGTCGTAATCTCCTACGAGCAGTACTTC
NA	NA	TRBV18	TRBJ2-2	CASSLTGFEVGTGELFF	TGTGCCAGCTCACTAACGGGGTTCGAAGTTGGCACCGGGGAGCTGTTTTTT
TRBD2	NA	TRBV6-5	TRBJ2-5	CASSSPYSGKTQYF	TGTGCCAGCAGCTCACCGTATAGCGGGAAGACCCAGTACTTC
NA	NA	TRBV19	TRBJ2-3	CASSKMGGDTQYF	TGTGCCAGTAGTAAGATGGGCGGGGATACGCAGTATTTT
NA	NA	TRBV15	TRBJ2-7	CATSRDFSEQYF	TGTGCCACCAGCAGAGATTTCAGCGAGCAGTACTTC
TRBD2	NA	TRBV2	TRBJ2-3	CASSGTSGFRTDTQYF	TGTGCCAGCAGTGGGACTAGCGGTTTTCGCACAGATACGCAGTATTTT
TRBD1	once	TRBV7-7	TRBJ2-1	CASSLGGTGVNEQFF	TGTGCCAGCAGCTTAGGTGGGACAGGCGTAAATGAGCAGTTCTTC
TRBD1	NA	TRBV28	TRBJ1-2	CASSTHRGLGYTF	TGTGCCAGCAGTACCCACAGGGGGCTGGGCTACACCTTC
NA	once	TRBV27	TRBJ1-2	CASSLRWAGIGGYTF	TGTGCCAGCAGTTTACGGTGGGCCGGGATTGGAGGCTACACCTTC
NA	once	TRBV9	TRBJ2-7	CASNGQGGFGEQYF	TGTGCCAGCAATGGACAAGGGGGTTTCGGCGAGCAGTACTTC
NA	NA	TRBV25-1	TRBJ2-7	CASSEQYEQYF	TGTGCCAGCAGTGAACAATACGAGCAGTACTTC
TRBD1	NA	TRBV7-3	TRBJ2-1	CASSFSGTGFGNEQFF	TGTGCCAGCAGTTTCTCCGGGACAGGGTTCGGGAATGAGCAGTTCTTC
NA	NA	TRBV7-2	TRBJ1-2	CASSLGSPFSFRANYGYTF	TGTGCCAGCAGCTTAGGAAGCCCTTTTAGTTTTCGAGCTAACTATGGCTACACCTTC
NA	NA	TRBV29-1	TRBJ1-1	CSARTAMNTEAFF	TGCAGCGCAAGGACAGCAATGAACACTGAAGCTTTCTTT
TRBD1	NA	TRBV11-3	TRBJ1-4	CASSSSTGREKLFF	TGTGCCAGCAGCTCTTCGACAGGGAGGGAAAAACTGTTTTTT
TRBD2	NA	TRBV27	TRBJ2-7	CASNPGLAGGTAYEQYF	TGTGCCAGCAATCCGGGACTAGCGGGAGGGACAGCCTACGAGCAGTACTTC
NA	NA	TRBV4-3	TRBJ2-3	CASSQEFQATKYF	TGCGCCAGCAGCCAAGAGTTTCAGGCGACCAAGTATTTT
NA	NA	TRBV7-8	TRBJ2-1	CASSNHRDTPFREQFF	TGTGCCAGCAGCAATCACCGGGACACCCCCTTTCGGGAGCAGTTCTTC
TRBD1	NA	TRBV5-1	TRBJ1-4	CASSLGGLAGGREKLFF	TGCGCCAGCAGCTTGGGGGGCTTGGCAGGGGGCAGAGAAAAACTGTTTTTT
TRBD1	NA	TRBV11-2	TRBJ1-4	CASSSTGQGGEKLFF	TGTGCCAGCTCCTCCACGGGACAGGGGGGCGAAAAACTGTTTTTT
NA	NA	TRBV2	TRBJ1-5	CASSEGPGLQHF	TGTGCCAGCAGTGAAGGGCCGGGTCTGCAGCATTTT
TRBD1	NA	TRBV14	TRBJ2-1	CASSQRTIGGGEQFF	TGTGCCAGCAGCCAGAGGACAATAGGGGGCGGGGAGCAGTTCTTC
NA	NA	TRBV21-1	TRBJ1-1	CASSKSKGQMNTEAFF	TGTGCCAGCAGCAAATCTAAGGGGCAGATGAACACTGAAGCTTTCTTT